The 6 T cell receptor beta chains in this list originate from one sample, sequenced in a study of beta chain features in type 1 diabetes. Since all of the isolated RNA was reverse transcribed, expressed TCRB transcripts were what got sequenced. Generated by immunoSEQ multiplex PCR, the TCRdb table keeps only in-frame clones and is missing some. The top ten clones hold 0.9% to 1.2% of a sample with around 290,000 clones, approximately 8% of them seen once. The sequencing input was central memory CD4+ T cells from blood. These receptors were taken from a woman between 18 and 29 years old in good health.

V gene TRBV6-6 combines with J gene TRBJ2-1; possible D gene TRBD1, 6 bases. The germline V gene encodes CDR1 MNHNY and CDR2 SVGAGI (reference sequence). This CDR3 spans 15 amino acids. The V end lost 2 bases, the J end lost 10 bases, and 18 bases lay between the germline ends. CDR3 DNA sequence: TGTGCCAGCAGTTACACGGGTCAGGTGAGGGGGGAGCAGTTCTTC. It specifies CASSYTGQVRGEQFF.

This clone has at least ten counts. V is TRBV7-2 and J is TRBJ1-5; D is uncertain. The CDR3 runs 14 residues. Trimming left V 2 bases short and J 2 bases short, with 7 bases between. Per germline, CDR1 SGHTA and CDR2 FQGNSA. The CDR3 region is CASSLRAGNQPQHF. In DNA form, the CDR3 reads TGTGCCAGCAGCTTACGGGCGGGCAATCAGCCCCAGCATTTT.

This clone occurred a few times. The V call is TRBV23-1, the J call TRBJ1-1, with D unclear. TRBV23-1 is an ORF, with its function uncertain. Trimming shortened V by 5 bases and J by 0 bases, and 10 bases separated the two germline ends. The CDR3 loop spans 14 amino acids. CDR3 DNA sequence: TGCGCCAGCAGTTTACGAGCCATGAACACTGAAGCTTTCTTT. Protein product: CASSLRAMNTEAFF.

The CDR3 is CASNRQGTDTQYF. Written as DNA, the CDR3 is TGCGCCAGCAACCGACAGGGCACAGATACGCAGTATTTT. The genes are TRBV10-2 and TRBJ2-3, with D perhaps TRBD1 (6 bases). CDR1 is WSHSY, CDR2 SAAADI, per germline. This CDR3 comprises 13 residues. V was clipped by 7 bases and J by 1 base, with 9 bases between them.

This sequence joins TRBV7-9 and TRBJ1-1; 9 nucleotides match TRBD1. This CDR3 spans 11 amino acids. In germline, CDR1 is SEHNR, CDR2 FQNEAQ (reference sequence). Unmatched junction bases numbered 3, after V lost 11 bases and J lost 5 bases. CDR3 sequence (DNA): TGTGCCTCGACAGGGGGGACTGAAGCTTTCTTT. Translation: CASTGGTEAFF. Based on the CDR3 plus reference TRBV7-9 and TRBJ1-1, the full variable domain is DTGVSQNPRHKITKRGQNVTFRCDPISEHNRLYWYRQTLGQGPEFLTYFQNEAQLEKSRLLSDRFSAERPKGSFSTLEIQRTEQGDSAMYLCASTGGTEAFFGQGTRLTVV.

V usage is TRBV30 and J usage is TRBJ1-2; no firm D call. V dropped 2 bases and J dropped 7 bases, with 8 bases sitting between them. Germline V gene sequence: CDR1 GTSNPN, CDR2 SVGIG (reference sequence). CDR3 length equals 11 residues. The chain's CDR3 is CAWSKGRGYTF. CDR3 DNA sequence: TGTGCCTGGAGTAAAGGACGTGGCTACACCTTC.